This T cell receptor (beta chain) was found in a study of tumor and adjacent non-tumor tissue in lung cancer. The library came from three nested PCR rounds adapted from ARM-PCR protocols. Via MiXCR, TCRdb re-called the multiplex PCR reads, giving one row per CDR3 protein. Counted here are under 150,000 distinct CDR3 sequences, 66% occurring once; the ten biggest clones make up roughly 18%. No cell sorting was done before RNA was extracted from the tissue. V was trimmed by 4 bases and J by 7 bases, leaving 19 bases between them. This CDR3 has 15 residues. Germline CDR1 SGHNT, CDR2 YENEEA. J is TRBJ2-5 and V is TRBV11-3; no firm D call. Sequencing was done on a sample of lung tumor tissue. This clonotype was sampled from a man between 60 and 75 years old with small cell lung cancer. The CDR3 nucleotides read TGTGCCAGCAGCTCAAAGAGCAATCGGTTTGGGACCCAGTACTTC. It codes for CASSSKSNRFGTQYF.